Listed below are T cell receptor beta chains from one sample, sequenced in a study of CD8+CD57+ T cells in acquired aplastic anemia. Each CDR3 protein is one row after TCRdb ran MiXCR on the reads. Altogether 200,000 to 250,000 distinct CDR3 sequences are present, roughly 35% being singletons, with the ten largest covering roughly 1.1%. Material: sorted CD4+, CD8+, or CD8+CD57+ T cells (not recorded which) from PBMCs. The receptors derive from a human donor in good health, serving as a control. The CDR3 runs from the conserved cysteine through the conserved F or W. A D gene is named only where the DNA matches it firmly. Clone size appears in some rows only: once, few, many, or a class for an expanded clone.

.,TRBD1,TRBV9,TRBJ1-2,CASSVGTGGYTF,TGTGCCAGCAGCGTAGGGACAGGGGGCTACACCTTC
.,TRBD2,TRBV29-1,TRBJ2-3,CSVEGTSGGAGTDTQYF,TGCAGCGTTGAGGGGACTAGCGGGGGGGCAGGTACAGATACGCAGTATTTT
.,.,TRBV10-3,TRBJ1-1,CASKDADNSEAFF,TGTGCCAGCAAGGATGCAGACAACAGTGAAGCTTTCTTT
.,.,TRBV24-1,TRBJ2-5,CATSRTPPGGETQYF,TGTGCCACCAGCCGCACCCCTCCCGGAGGGGAGACCCAGTACTTC
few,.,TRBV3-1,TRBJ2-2,CASSLSRRTLFF,TGTGCCAGCAGCCTCTCTCGGAGGACGCTGTTTTTT
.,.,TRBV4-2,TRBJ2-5,CASSPRRDQETQYF,TGTGCCAGCAGCCCCCGCCGGGACCAAGAGACCCAGTACTTC
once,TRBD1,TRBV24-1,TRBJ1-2,CATSEAGGYGYTF,TGTGCCACCAGTGAGGCAGGGGGCTATGGCTACACCTTC
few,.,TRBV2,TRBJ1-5,CASSARTLNQPQHF,TGTGCCAGCAGTGCGAGAACACTCAATCAGCCCCAGCATTTT
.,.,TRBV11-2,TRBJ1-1,CATSNRQRNTEAFF,TGTGCCACCTCGAATCGGCAGCGGAACACTGAAGCTTTCTTT
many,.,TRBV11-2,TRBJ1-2,CASSSPRTAIYGYTF,TGTGCCAGCAGCTCCCCCAGGACAGCCATCTATGGCTACACCTTC
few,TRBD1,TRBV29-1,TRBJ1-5,CSVGTGANNQPQHF,TGCAGCGTGGGGACAGGCGCCAACAATCAGCCCCAGCATTTT
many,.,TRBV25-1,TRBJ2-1,CASRGKQGSEQFF,TGTGCCAGCCGGGGTAAACAGGGCAGTGAGCAGTTCTTC
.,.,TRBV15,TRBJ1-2,CATSTLDSIYGYTF,TGTGCCACCAGCACCCTGGACAGCATCTATGGCTACACCTTC
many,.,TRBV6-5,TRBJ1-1,CASSYDRANTEAFF,TGTGCCAGCAGTTATGATCGAGCTAACACTGAAGCTTTCTTT
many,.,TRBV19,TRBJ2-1,CASSINEGRDEQFF,TGTGCCAGTAGTATTAATGAAGGAAGGGATGAGCAGTTCTTC
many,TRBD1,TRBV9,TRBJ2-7,CASSEGGQGTYEQYF,TGTGCCAGCAGCGAGGGGGGACAGGGGACTTACGAGCAGTACTTC
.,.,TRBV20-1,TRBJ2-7,CRARPRRRSYEQYF,TGCCGTGCTAGACCACGCAGGAGATCCTACGAGCAATACTTC
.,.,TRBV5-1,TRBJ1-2,CASSPGDGGYGYTF,TGCGCCAGCAGTCCGGGCGACGGGGGGTATGGCTACACCTTC
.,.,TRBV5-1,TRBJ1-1,CASSLGEGHIEAFF,TGCGCCAGCAGCTTGGGAGAGGGTCACATTGAAGCTTTCTTT
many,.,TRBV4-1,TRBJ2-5,CASSQVWGQRETQYF,TGCGCCAGCAGCCAAGTCTGGGGGCAAAGAGAGACCCAGTACTTC
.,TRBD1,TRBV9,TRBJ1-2,CASSPSTTGNYGCTF,TGTGCCAGCAGCCCTTCCACGACAGGGAACTATGGCTGCACCTTC
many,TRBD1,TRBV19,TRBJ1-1,CASSNTGGLAFF,TGTGCCAGTAGCAACACAGGGGGCTTAGCTTTCTTT
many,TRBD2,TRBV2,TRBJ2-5,CASSPRGETQYF,TGTGCCAGCAGCCCGCGGGGGGAGACCCAGTACTTC